Listed here are 18 T cell receptor beta chains from one sample, sequenced in a study of blood T cell repertoires in COVID-19 (TCRdb year 2020). The library relied on the immunoSEQ multiplex PCR assay. TCRdb obtained this table from immuneACCESS and retained in-frame rearrangements with V and J assigned. These tables miss some clones; where compared with another copy, unresolved V genes account for less than half of the shortfall, and the remainder is unexplained. The sample contains approximately 390,000 clones, 88% of them found a single time. The biggest ten clones account for approximately 2.1% of the sample. Sequencing was performed on PBMCs or T cells enriched from blood (not recorded which). The receptors were sampled from a woman between 40 and 50 years old with acute COVID-19.

This chain joins TRBV6-5 and TRBJ2-7; 9 bases are a match to TRBD1. This CDR3 is built from 14 residues. Looked up from germline, CDR1 is MNHEY and CDR2 is SVGAGI. The V and J ends lost 7 bases and 1 base, in that order; junction bases with no gene match: 5. CDR3: CASNGQGLSYEQYF. The CDR3 bases are TGTGCCAGCAATGGACAGGGGTTATCCTACGAGCAGTACTTC.

The rearrangement uses TRBV19 and TRBJ1-4, with 10 bases that match TRBD1. This CDR3 has 15 residues. The germline gives CDR1 LNHDA, CDR2 SQIVND (reference sequence). V was pared by 5 bases and J by 5 bases, with 5 bases of the junction left unmatched. CDR3 coding DNA: TGTGCCAGTAGTCATCGGACAGGGGGGAATGAAAAACTGTTTTTT. Its protein is CASSHRTGGNEKLFF.

This chain uses TRBV2 with TRBJ2-7, with D possibly being TRBD2 (5 bases). The ends were cut back, 6 bases at V and 0 bases at J, with 9 bases in the middle. The CDR3 extends over 13 amino acids. In germline, CDR1 is SNHLY, CDR2 FYNNEI. CDR3 region: CASRLAFSYEQYF. The CDR3 nucleotides are TGTGCCAGCAGGTTAGCGTTCTCCTACGAGCAGTACTTC.

The V gene is TRBV25-1, the J gene TRBJ1-2; a possible D gene is TRBD1 (5 bases). V dropped 5 bases and J dropped 6 bases, with 13 bases sitting between them. CDR1 and CDR2 from the germline V gene are MGHDK and SYGVNS. The CDR3 has 13 amino acids. The CDR3 reads CASSLSGGDGYTF. CDR3 DNA sequence: TGTGCCAGCAGTCTTTCCGGGGGTGATGGCTACACCTTC.

The rearrangement joins TRBV18 to TRBJ2-1, with D maybe TRBD2 (5 bases). Germline V gives CDR1 KGHSH, CDR2 LQKENI. Trimming left V 4 bases short and J 7 bases short, with 14 bases between. CDR3 length equals 14 residues. CDR3 loop: CASSLSVGWNEQFF. CDR3 coding DNA: TGTGCCAGCTCACTTAGCGTGGGGTGGAATGAGCAGTTCTTC.

This clone was seen more than once but under ten times. V is TRBV2 and J is TRBJ1-2; 7 bases match TRBD1. Germline V gives CDR1 SNHLY, CDR2 FYNNEI. V lost 3 bases, J lost 6 bases, and 7 bases stayed unmatched. This CDR3 has 14 residues. As DNA, the CDR3 is TGTGCCAGCAGTGACTACCACAGGGGAAATGGCTACACCTTC. Translation gives CASSDYHRGNGYTF.

Turning to this clone: This sample includes further DNA sequences coding for the same CDR3. V usage is TRBV6-5 and J usage is TRBJ2-3; 8 bases are a match to TRBD2. The CDR3 runs to 14 residues. From germline, CDR1 is MNHEY and CDR2 SVGAGI. V lost 5 bases and J lost 1; bases outside the gene matches: 2. The CDR3 region has the DNA TGTGCCAGCAGTAGTAGCGGGGGCACAGATACGCAGTATTTT. The encoded protein is CASSSSGGTDTQYF.

V gene TRBV14 combines with J gene TRBJ2-2; 7 nucleotides agree with TRBD1. CDR1 and CDR2 from the germline V gene are SGHDN and FVKESK. The CDR3 length is 15 residues. The junction had 2 bases not matched to a gene; V was cut back by 1 base and J by 3 bases. CDR3 coding DNA: TGTGCCAGCAGCCAAGGACAGGGCTACACCGGGGAGCTGTTTTTT. Encoded protein: CASSQGQGYTGELFF.

This clone was seen only a few times. The V gene is TRBV27, the J gene TRBJ1-4; D is ambiguous. Germline CDR1 MNHEY, CDR2 SMNVEV (reference sequence). The CDR3 runs to 13 residues. Trimming stripped 5 bases from V and 5 bases from J, with 9 bases between. The CDR3 coding sequence is TGTGCCAGCAGTCACGGACTGAATGAAAAACTGTTTTTT. It specifies CASSHGLNEKLFF.

The chain carries TRBV5-4 and TRBJ1-6; TRBD1 matches 11 bases. This CDR3 is built from 16 residues. J was trimmed by 6 bases and V by 0 bases; bases with no gene match: 2. Germline V gives CDR1 SGHNT, CDR2 YYREEE (reference sequence). CDR3 in DNA: TGTGCCAGCAGCTTGGAGGGACAGGGGGTTAATTCACCCCTCCACTTT. This encodes CASSLEGQGVNSPLHF.

The chain recombines TRBV28 with TRBJ1-6; 7 bases are shared with TRBD1. CDR1 and CDR2 from the germline V gene are MDHEN and SYDVKM. J was trimmed by 6 bases and V by 6 bases; bases with no gene match: 14. The CDR3 contains 17 residues. The CDR3 DNA reads TGTGCCAGCAGCCTTAACAGACAGGGTCGTAGTAATTCACCCCTCCACTTT. Translation gives CASSLNRQGRSNSPLHF.

The rearrangement uses TRBV20-1 and TRBJ1-5; D is uncertain. The CDR3 covers 12 residues. V was clipped by 3 bases and J by 6 bases, with 9 bases between them. Germline V gene data show CDR1 as DFQATT and CDR2 as SNEGSKA (reference sequence). The CDR3 here is CSASIWSQPQHF. As DNA, the CDR3 is TGCAGTGCTAGTATATGGAGTCAGCCCCAGCATTTT.

J is TRBJ2-5 and V is TRBV6-1; 7 positions agree with TRBD2. V shed 0 bases, J shed 4 bases, and the junction held 8 bases outside the gene matches. The V gene's germline CDR1 is MNHNS and CDR2 SASEGT. CDR3 length: 16 amino acids. The CDR3, as DNA: TGTGCCAGCAGTGAAGCGCTTCTGGGAGGGGTAGAGACCCAGTACTTC. Amino acid sequence: CASSEALLGGVETQYF.

V usage is TRBV15 and J usage is TRBJ1-2; D might be TRBD1 (5 bases). This CDR3 has 16 residues. CDR1 and CDR2 (germline): LNHNV, YYDKDF (reference sequence). V gave up 0 bases and J gave up 0 bases, with 11 bases separating them. The DNA of the CDR3 is TGTGCCACCAGCAGAGATTTGGGGCAACCTAACTATGGCTACACCTTC. Its protein is CATSRDLGQPNYGYTF.

The J gene is TRBJ2-3, the V gene TRBV20-1, with 9 bases matching TRBD1. Germline-derived CDR1 and CDR2 are DFQATT and SNEGSKA (reference sequence). With V trimmed by 3 bases and J by 2 bases, 6 bases remained unmatched. This CDR3 is built from 15 residues. The CDR3 sequence: CSASTGTGITDTQYF. The CDR3, as DNA: TGCAGTGCTAGTACTGGGACAGGGATCACAGATACGCAGTATTTT.

The chain employs TRBV10-3 and TRBJ2-7; 9 bases agree with TRBD1. V shed 0 bases, J shed 1 base, and the junction held 1 base outside the gene matches. CDR1 and CDR2 from the germline V gene are ENHRY and SYGVKD. This CDR3 comprises 15 residues. CDR3 residues: CAISESDRGSYEQYF. The CDR3 nucleotides are TGTGCCATCAGTGAGTCGGACAGGGGTTCCTACGAGCAGTACTTC.

This clone was observed once. This chain joins TRBV15 and TRBJ1-2; 12 positions match TRBD1. The CDR3 runs 19 residues. V trimming: 0 bases; J trimming: 3 bases; junction bases outside the gene matches: 11. Germline V CDR1 and CDR2: LNHNV, YYDKDF (reference sequence). In nucleotides, the CDR3 is TGTGCCACCAGCAGAGATTATGGGACAGGGGGCTCTTTGGACTATGGCTACACCTTC. Protein sequence: CATSRDYGTGGSLDYGYTF.

This clone came up a few times. This chain links TRBV30 with TRBJ1-3; no reliable D call. There are 13 residues in the CDR3. V was clipped by 8 bases and J by 0 bases, with 11 bases between them. Germline CDR1 reads GTSNPN; CDR2 reads SVGIG (reference sequence). In DNA, the CDR3 is TGTGCCGGAGGAGGGTCCTCTGGAAACACCATATATTTT. It encodes CAGGGSSGNTIYF. Full variable domain (outside the CDR3, taken from reference TRBV30 and TRBJ1-3): SQTIHQWPATLVQPVGSPLSLECTVEGTSNPNLYWYRQAAGRGLQLLFYSVGIGQISSEVPQNLSASRPQDRQFILSSKKLLLSDSGFYLCAGGGSSGNTIYFGEGSWLTVV.